This T cell receptor (beta chain) is drawn from a study of cytomegalovirus exposure and HLA in healthy donors. Study-level results: The dataset shows that most TCR sequences were rare, while some public TCRs occurred in many donors. Cytomegalovirus-associated TCR beta chains were listed, numbering around 150. Later analysis placed DRB1 highest and HLA-C lowest in TCR association rates, which differed by HLA locus.

In regard to this clone: What it recognizes is unknown.

There are 14 residues in the CDR3. The V end lost 11 bases, the J end lost 1 base, and 16 bases lay between the germline ends. Germline lookup yields CDR1 SNHLY and CDR2 FYNNEI. It was with 60 Vbeta and 13 Jbeta primers that the PCR ran. The method was immunoSEQ multiplex PCR; TCRdb's version includes in-frame clones alone and lacks a portion of them. The sample records under 150,000 clones, about three quarters being singletons. What was sequenced was PBMCs. The rearrangement links TRBV2 to TRBJ2-3; D is possibly TRBD2 (6 bases). The TCR originated in a human donor in good health. CDR3 nucleotide sequence: TGTGCCGGAGGAGCGGGTACTGGCACAGATACGCAGTATTTT. Encoded protein: CAGGAGTGTDTQYF.